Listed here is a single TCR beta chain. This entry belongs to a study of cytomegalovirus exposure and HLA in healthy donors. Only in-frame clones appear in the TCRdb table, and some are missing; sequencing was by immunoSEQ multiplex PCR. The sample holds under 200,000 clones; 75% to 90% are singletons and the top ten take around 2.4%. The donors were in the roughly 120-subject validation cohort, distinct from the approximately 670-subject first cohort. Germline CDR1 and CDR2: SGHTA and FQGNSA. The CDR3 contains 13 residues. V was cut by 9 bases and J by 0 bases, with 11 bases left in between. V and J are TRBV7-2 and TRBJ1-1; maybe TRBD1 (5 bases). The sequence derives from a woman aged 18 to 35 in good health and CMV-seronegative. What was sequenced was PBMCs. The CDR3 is CASQDSLNTEAFF. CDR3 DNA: TGTGCCAGTCAAGACAGCTTGAACACTGAAGCTTTCTTT.